This is a list of T cell receptor beta chains from one sample in a study of blood T cell repertoires in COVID-19. Here immunoSEQ multiplex PCR was the method, and the copy in TCRdb shows in-frame clones only, minus some. The data show around 190,000 clones, about 87% seen once. The sample taken for sequencing was PBMCs or T cells enriched from blood (not recorded which). All receptors come from a man aged 18 to 29 with acute COVID-19. The conserved cysteine and the conserved F or W are not part of the CDR3 here. Each record gives: CDR3 length, V gene, CDR3 protein.

>11|TRBV28
ATEQGIGQPQH
>13|TRBV14
ASSPLTGPTDTQY
>14|TRBV23-1
ASSPTGTGNNYGYT
>10|TRBV28
ASSRVNTEAF
>11|TRBV6-5
ASSSPDREEAF
>13|TRBV5-1
ASSDGQVTQETQY
>14|TRBV3-1/TRBV3-2
ASSQGIIRLNQPQH
>14|TRBV4-2
ASSSYSGRGSYEQY
>16|TRBV24-1
ATSDLVYSGVSYNEQF
>13|TRBV11-2
ASSLQWGEQETQY
>15|TRBV7-2
ASSPKIREENTGELF
>13|TRBV9
ASSVSGTSTDTQY
>15|TRBV28
ASSPTLGTGRTDTQY
>15|TRBV28
ASSSHSSSGMNTEAF
>12|TRBV2
ASSAQIRGQAQH
>9|TRBV29-1
SVSSTDTQY
>13|TRBV19
ASRPSGGNYNEQF
>12|TRBV6-5
ASSYFGLANEQF
>14|TRBV28
ASSLRIGSTNYGYT
>11|TRBV4-1
ASSQGGNSGYT
>10|TRBV3-1/TRBV3-2
ASSQDAGEQY
>12|TRBV5-1
ASSLFEGNSPLH
>14|TRBV5-6
ATDQGGTGGATEAF
>14|TRBV5-1
ASSLGGTGGSPEAF
>13|TRBV7-3
ASSEDSIMYNEQF
>14|TRBV28
ASSLPRPGLWSEQY
>15|TRBV28
ASSTTSGGGGTDTQY
>12|TRBV19
ASSMTYSNQPQH
>10|TRBV2
ASSDRNTEAF
>14|TRBV28
ASSLSPGSSHEKLF
>13|TRBV3-1/TRBV3-2
ASSQDPGTGEKLF
>11|TRBV7-3
ASSPKNSETQY
>15|TRBV10-3
AISGLGLAGSYNEQF